This passage covers 25 T cell receptor beta chains from one sample sequenced in a study of blood T cell repertoires in COVID-19. The repertoire was sequenced with immunoSEQ multiplex PCR; TCRdb's copy has only in-frame clones and lacks some. The sample lists over 150,000 clones, approximately 84% occurring once. The source material was peripheral blood. These receptors all stem from a human donor with acute or convalescent COVID-19. The donor label of this sample is uncertain.

The chain uses TRBV5-4 and TRBJ2-7; TRBD1 matches at 9 bases. The trim removed 7 bases at V and 7 bases at J, leaving 12 bases unmatched. CDR1 is SGHNT, CDR2 YYREEE, per germline (reference sequence). The CDR3 extends over 14 amino acids. CDR3 DNA sequence: TGTGCCAGCCAAAGGGGGGACAGGGATCGTGAGCAGTACTTC. This gives the protein CASQRGDRDREQYF. Using reference TRBV5-4 and TRBJ2-7 for the parts outside the CDR3, the full variable domain is ETGVTQSPTHLIKTRGQQVTLRCSSQSGHNTVSWYQQALGQGPQFIFQYYREEENGRGNFPPRFSGLQFPNYSSELNVNALELDDSALYLCASQRGDRDREQYFGPGTRLTVT.

The V and J genes are TRBV14 and TRBJ2-7; TRBD2 aligns across 7 bases. J lost 3 bases, V lost 1 base, and 6 bases had no gene match. Germline-derived CDR1 and CDR2 are SGHDN and FVKESK. This CDR3 has 15 amino acids. CDR3 residues: CASSQVFGGSYEQYF. Written as DNA, the CDR3 is TGTGCCAGCAGCCAAGTATTCGGGGGGAGCTACGAGCAGTACTTC.

The V gene is TRBV2, the J gene TRBJ1-5, with 11 bases identical to TRBD1. The CDR3 length is 15 residues. The germline gives CDR1 SNHLY, CDR2 FYNNEI. Unmatched junction bases numbered 9, after V lost 7 bases and J lost 7 bases. For the CDR3, the DNA is TGTGCCAGCAACCCCGGGACAGGGGGAAAACAGCCCCAGCATTTT. This gives the protein CASNPGTGGKQPQHF.

The chain recombines TRBV11-2 with TRBJ2-5, with D maybe TRBD1 (6 bases). Trimming removed 4 bases at V and 2 bases at J, with 11 bases between. CDR3 size: 14 residues. Germline loops: CDR1 SGHAT, CDR2 FQNNGV. The DNA of the CDR3 is TGTGCCAGCAGCTCGGACAGAGCACAAGAGACCCAGTACTTC. It is translated as CASSSDRAQETQYF.

This CDR3 is CASTRTGANEQFF. In DNA, the CDR3 is TGTGCCAGTACCCGGACAGGGGCGAATGAGCAGTTCTTC. This chain links TRBV19 with TRBJ2-1; 9 bases agree with TRBD1. Unmatched junction bases numbered 5, after V lost 7 bases and J lost 7 bases. The CDR3 has 13 amino acids. Germline values: CDR1 LNHDA, CDR2 SQIVND (reference sequence).

The rearrangement links TRBV29-1 to TRBJ2-5; TRBD2 is a possible D gene (5 bases). Germline V gene lookup returns CDR1 SQVTM and CDR2 ANQGSEA. The V gene lost 4 bases and the J gene lost 2 bases, with 11 bases spanning the gap. This CDR3 is 13 amino acids long. In nucleotides, the CDR3 is TGCAGCGTTGGAGGGTTCGGGCAAGAGACCCAGTACTTC. This codes for CSVGGFGQETQYF.

This clone was found once. As DNA, the CDR3 is TGTGCCAGCTCACCACGGTCAGGGCCCGAGACTGAAGCTTTCTTT. This gives the protein CASSPRSGPETEAFF. The chain recombines TRBV18 with TRBJ1-1, with D perhaps matching TRBD1 (5 bases). Germline V gene lookup returns CDR1 KGHSH and CDR2 LQKENI. V was trimmed by 1 base and J by 5 bases, leaving 14 bases between them. This CDR3 is 15 amino acids long.

This rearrangement joins TRBV28 to TRBJ2-5; 7 positions agree with TRBD1. Germline V gives CDR1 MDHEN, CDR2 SYDVKM. CDR3 length: 15 residues. Germline trimming cut 4 bases from V and 1 base from J; bases unmatched to any gene: 6. The CDR3 region is CASSSLTGVQETQYF. The CDR3 coding sequence is TGTGCCAGCAGTTCCCTCACAGGGGTCCAAGAGACCCAGTACTTC.

This clone was picked up one time. The chain uses TRBV3-1 (or the pseudogene TRBV3-2) and TRBJ1-4, with 7 bases matching TRBD1. V trimming: 4 bases; J trimming: 5 bases; junction bases outside the gene matches: 4. Germline V lookup: CDR1 LGHDT, CDR2 YNNKEL (reference sequence). The CDR3 has 14 residues. In DNA, the CDR3 is TGTGCCAGCAGCCGAGGGGGCCCGAATGAAAAACTGTTTTTT. Its translation is CASSRGGPNEKLFF.

The chain is built from TRBV30 and TRBJ2-5; tentatively, D is TRBD2 (6 bases). The germline V gene has CDR1 GTSNPN and CDR2 SVGIG (reference sequence). CDR3 length equals 12 residues. V was clipped by 2 bases and J by 4 bases, with 8 bases between them. CDR3 sequence: CAWSKAGETQYF. The CDR3 DNA follows: TGTGCCTGGAGTAAAGCGGGAGAGACCCAGTACTTC.

In DNA form, the CDR3 reads TGTGCCAGCAGCGCAACAACAGGGATTATTGCTTCACCCCTCCACTTT. Protein sequence: CASSATTGIIASPLHF. The chain joins TRBV7-8 to TRBJ1-6; D might be TRBD1 (6 bases). V lost 5 bases to trimming and J lost 9 bases, with 20 bases between them. The CDR3 spans 16 residues. Looked up from germline, CDR1 is SGHVS and CDR2 is FQNEAQ.

The CDR3 region has the DNA TGTGCCAGCAGTTATACAGGGGCCTACGAGCAGTACTTC. This gives the protein CASSYTGAYEQYF. The genes are TRBV6-2 or TRBV6-3 and TRBJ2-7; 7 nucleotides match TRBD1. CDR1 is MNHEY and CDR2 is SVGEGT in the germline V gene. The CDR3 runs to 13 residues. With V trimmed by 3 bases and J by 2 bases, 1 base remained unmatched.

The chain couples TRBV5-6 to TRBJ2-1; 9 bases are shared with TRBD2. Germline-derived CDR1 and CDR2 are SGHDT and YYEEEE. V shed 4 bases and J 7 bases; nucleotides not matched to a gene: 9. The CDR3 has 15 amino acids. CDR3 amino acids: CASSNLAGDQNEQFF. CDR3 in DNA: TGTGCCAGCAGCAACTTAGCGGGAGATCAGAATGAGCAGTTCTTC. Complete variable domain (other parts from reference TRBV5-6 and TRBJ2-1): DAGVTQSPTHLIKTRGQQVTLRCSPKSGHDTVSWYQQALGQGPQFIFQYYEEEERQRGNFPDRFSGHQFPNYSSELNVNALLLGDSALYLCASSNLAGDQNEQFFGPGTRLTVL.

V gene TRBV12-3 or TRBV12-4 combines with J gene TRBJ1-5; D uncertain. The CDR3 totals 12 residues. V was shortened by 6 bases and J by 0 bases, with 3 bases between the two germline ends. The CDR3 bases are TGTGCCAGCAGCTATAGCAATCAGCCCCAGCATTTT. Protein: CASSYSNQPQHF.

V usage is TRBV2 and J usage is TRBJ1-2; TRBD1 might be the D (5 bases). Trimming removed 1 base from V and 4 bases from J, with 10 bases in between. Germline V lookup: CDR1 SNHLY, CDR2 FYNNEI. CDR3 size: 14 residues. CDR3 sequence reads: CASSEGGQTYGYTF. In DNA form, the CDR3 reads TGTGCCAGCAGTGAAGGGGGCCAGACCTATGGCTACACCTTC.

The chain is built from TRBV5-4 and TRBJ1-1; D is unclear. CDR3 length equals 12 residues. With 2 bases removed from V and 3 bases from J, the gap between germline ends came to 5 bases. Germline assignment: CDR1 SGHNT and CDR2 YYREEE (reference sequence). This CDR3 is CASSFGDTEAFF. CDR3 DNA sequence: TGTGCCAGCAGCTTCGGGGACACTGAAGCTTTCTTT.

The rearrangement joins TRBV7-2 to TRBJ1-5, with D perhaps TRBD1 (6 bases). The V gene's germline CDR1 is SGHTA and CDR2 FQGNSA. V was trimmed by 5 bases and J by 1 base, leaving 18 bases between them. The CDR3 extends over 17 amino acids. CDR3 DNA: TGTGCCAGCAGCCCCCGAGGGATGACAGGAAGCAATCAGCCCCAGCATTTT. Protein product: CASSPRGMTGSNQPQHF.

The rearrangement uses TRBV28 and TRBJ2-7; D is unresolved. Trimming removed 4 bases at V and 6 bases at J, with 10 bases between. The CDR3 has 12 amino acids. Germline CDR1 MDHEN, CDR2 SYDVKM. The CDR3 sequence: CASSSRPGEQYF. The CDR3 DNA sequence: TGTGCCAGCAGTTCCCGTCCGGGCGAGCAGTACTTC.

The chain combines TRBV11-3 with TRBJ2-7, with a weak D call TRBD1 (5 bases). V shed 1 base and J shed 1 base, with 11 bases lying between them. The CDR3 contains 15 residues. Germline lookup yields CDR1 SGHNT and CDR2 YENEEA. CDR3 DNA: TGTGCCAGCAGCTTAGGATTAAGGGGTTCCTACGAGCAGTACTTC. Its protein is CASSLGLRGSYEQYF.

The chain's CDR3 is CASSLTPGAGELFF. In nucleotides, the CDR3 is TGTGCCAGCAGCTTAACCCCGGGAGCCGGGGAGCTGTTTTTT. This chain links TRBV7-3 with TRBJ2-2; a possible D gene is TRBD2 (6 bases). Trimming stripped 0 bases from V and 6 bases from J, with 8 bases between. CDR3 length equals 14 residues. Germline CDR1 reads SGHTA; CDR2 reads FQGTGA.

This chain links TRBV14 with TRBJ2-7; D may be TRBD2 (5 bases). This CDR3 contains 15 residues. The V and J ends lost 4 bases and 5 bases respectively, with 18 bases between them. In germline, CDR1 is SGHDN, CDR2 FVKESK. DNA of the CDR3: TGTGCCAGCAGCCCCAGGCCGGGGTGGCCTCACGAGCAGTACTTC. This translates into CASSPRPGWPHEQYF.

The CDR3, as DNA: TGTGCCAGCAGTCCTCCGAGGAACACCGGGGAGCTGTTTTTT. Its translation: CASSPPRNTGELFF. The chain combines TRBV6-5 with TRBJ2-2; D is unclear. The CDR3 covers 14 residues. Germline V gives CDR1 MNHEY, CDR2 SVGAGI. V lost 5 bases and J lost 1, with 8 bases in between.

Written as DNA, the CDR3 is TGTGCCAGCAGGACTAGCTCCTCCTACAATGAGCAGTTCTTC. Translating it yields CASRTSSSYNEQFF. This rearrangement joins TRBV2 to TRBJ2-1, with TRBD2 identical over 7 bases. The V gene's germline CDR1 is SNHLY and CDR2 FYNNEI. Losses at the gene ends were 6 bases for V and 0 bases for J; bases not matched to a gene: 2. The CDR3 runs 14 residues.

CDR3: CASSQTAYEQYF. The CDR3, as DNA: TGTGCCAGCAGCCAGACAGCCTACGAGCAGTACTTC. This chain connects TRBV3-1 (or the pseudogene TRBV3-2) to TRBJ2-7, with D possibly TRBD1 on 5 matching bases. Germline values: CDR1 LGHDT, CDR2 YNNKEL (reference sequence). The CDR3 runs to 12 residues. The V end lost 3 bases, the J end lost 2 bases, and 5 bases lay between the germline ends.

The CDR3 coding sequence is TGTGCCAGCAGCCGGGGACTAGCGGGAGTGGGATCCTACAATGAGCAGTTCTTC. It translates to CASSRGLAGVGSYNEQFF. The chain joins TRBV7-3 to TRBJ2-1; 14 positions agree with TRBD2. Losses at the gene ends were 5 bases for V and 1 base for J; bases not matched to a gene: 7. The germline V gene encodes CDR1 SGHTA and CDR2 FQGTGA. The CDR3 extends over 18 amino acids. The variable domain in full, completed from reference TRBV7-3 and TRBJ2-1, reads GAGVSQTPSNKVTEKGKYVELRCDPISGHTALYWYRQSLGQGPEFLIYFQGTGAADDSGLPNDRFFAVRPEGSVSTLKIQRTERGDSAVYLCASSRGLAGVGSYNEQFFGPGTRLTVL.